A selection of T cell receptor beta chains follows, all from one sample in a study of regulatory T cells in long-lasting Graves disease. TCRdb re-derived calls from the multiplex PCR reads in MiXCR, one entry per CDR3 protein. The repertoire has 400,000 to 500,000 distinct CDR3 sequences, roughly a fifth of them found once; the top ten carry approximately 15%. Sequences were derived from peripheral blood mononuclear cells (PBMCs), sampled when the disease was refractory, from a patient treated with antithyroid drugs. The receptors derive from a female donor with Graves disease. CDR3s include the opening cysteine and the closing phenylalanine or tryptophan. D genes are given only for firm matches. Rows give clone size only sometimes, using once, few, many, or a class for an expanded clone.

J gene: TRBJ1-1; clone size: many; D gene: .; CDR3 length: 14; V gene: TRBV7-9; CDR3 DNA: TGTGCCAGCAGCTTATCCAGTGTGAACACTGAAGCTTTCTTT; CDR3 protein: CASSLSSVNTEAFF
J gene: TRBJ1-5; clone size: .; D gene: .; CDR3 length: 14; V gene: TRBV20-1; CDR3 DNA: TGCAGTGCTAGTGTAGACAGCCTCAATCAGCCCCAGCATTTT; CDR3 protein: CSASVDSLNQPQHF
J gene: TRBJ2-5; clone size: many; D gene: .; CDR3 length: 16; V gene: TRBV19; CDR3 DNA: TGTGCCAGTAGTAGGGGACGGCTTAACCTCCAAGAGACCCAGTACTTC; CDR3 protein: CASSRGRLNLQETQYF
J gene: TRBJ1-2; clone size: .; D gene: .; CDR3 length: 17; V gene: TRBV6-5; CDR3 DNA: TGTGCCAGCAGTTACGGCCACCGGGACCCAAGGCCACATGGCTACACCTTC; CDR3 protein: CASSYGHRDPRPHGYTF
J gene: TRBJ2-6; clone size: few; D gene: .; CDR3 length: 15; V gene: TRBV5-1; CDR3 DNA: TGCGCCAGCAGGGCGGAGCTTTCCGGGGCCAACGTCCTGACTTTC; CDR3 protein: CASRAELSGANVLTF
J gene: TRBJ2-4; clone size: many; D gene: TRBD2; CDR3 length: 16; V gene: TRBV28; CDR3 DNA: TGTGCCAGCAGTTTAGGACTAGCGGGAAGCAAAAACATTCAGTACTTC; CDR3 protein: CASSLGLAGSKNIQYF
J gene: TRBJ2-5; clone size: few; D gene: TRBD2; CDR3 length: 15; V gene: TRBV5-4; CDR3 DNA: TGTGCCAGCAGCTTTACTAGCGGGGGGACAGAGACCCAGTACTTC; CDR3 protein: CASSFTSGGTETQYF
J gene: TRBJ2-4; clone size: few; D gene: .; CDR3 length: 14; V gene: TRBV19; CDR3 DNA: TGTGCCAGTAGCCCAGCGGAGTGGGGAAACATTCAGTACTTC; CDR3 protein: CASSPAEWGNIQYF
J gene: TRBJ1-1; clone size: .; D gene: .; CDR3 length: 18; V gene: TRBV2; CDR3 DNA: TGTGCCAGCAGTGCAAGCCGAGAAGGGTGGGCCACCAACACTGAAGCTTTCTTT; CDR3 protein: CASSASREGWATNTEAFF
J gene: TRBJ1-4; clone size: few; D gene: TRBD1; CDR3 length: 17; V gene: TRBV25-1; CDR3 DNA: TGTGCCAGCAGTGACCCGGACAGGGGGCAGACTAATGAAAAACTGTTTTTT; CDR3 protein: CASSDPDRGQTNEKLFF
J gene: TRBJ2-6; clone size: many; D gene: TRBD1; CDR3 length: 16; V gene: TRBV28; CDR3 DNA: TGTGCCAGCAGTTGGGACAGTAGCTCTGGGGCCAACGTCCTGACTTTC; CDR3 protein: CASSWDSSSGANVLTF
J gene: TRBJ1-4; clone size: many; D gene: .; CDR3 length: 13; V gene: TRBV11-3; CDR3 DNA: TGTGCCAGCAGCAGATACAGGGAGGAAAAACTGTTTTTT; CDR3 protein: CASSRYREEKLFF
J gene: TRBJ2-5; clone size: few; D gene: TRBD2; CDR3 length: 15; V gene: TRBV4-1; CDR3 DNA: TGCGCCAGCAGCCAAGGTAGCGGGACACAAGAGACCCAGTACTTC; CDR3 protein: CASSQGSGTQETQYF
J gene: TRBJ2-7; clone size: .; D gene: TRBD2; CDR3 length: 14; V gene: TRBV7-9; CDR3 DNA: TGTGCCAGCAGCCCGGGACTAGCGAGGGACGAGCAGTACTTC; CDR3 protein: CASSPGLARDEQYF
J gene: TRBJ1-3; clone size: .; D gene: .; CDR3 length: 15; V gene: TRBV9; CDR3 DNA: TGTGCCAGCAGCGCAACAGGAAACTCTGGAAACACCATATATTTT; CDR3 protein: CASSATGNSGNTIYF
J gene: TRBJ1-1; clone size: many; D gene: .; CDR3 length: 11; V gene: TRBV27; CDR3 DNA: TGTGCCAGCAGTTTTGGGTCTGAAGCTTTCTTT; CDR3 protein: CASSFGSEAFF
J gene: TRBJ1-2; clone size: many; D gene: .; CDR3 length: 15; V gene: TRBV4-1; CDR3 DNA: TGCGCCAGCAGCCAAGATCCGGGGGAAGTTTATGGCTACACCTTC; CDR3 protein: CASSQDPGEVYGYTF
J gene: TRBJ2-7; clone size: many; D gene: .; CDR3 length: 15; V gene: TRBV2; CDR3 DNA: TGTGCCAGCAGTGTTGGGGGCCGATGGTCCTACGAGCAGTACTTC; CDR3 protein: CASSVGGRWSYEQYF
J gene: TRBJ2-4; clone size: .; D gene: .; CDR3 length: 16; V gene: TRBV24-1; CDR3 DNA: TGTGCCACCAGTGAAGGAGGGGTCTTAGCCAAAAACATTCAGTACTTC; CDR3 protein: CATSEGGVLAKNIQYF
J gene: TRBJ2-5; clone size: many; D gene: TRBD2; CDR3 length: 16; V gene: TRBV4-1; CDR3 DNA: TGCGCCAGCAGCCAAGTTCCTTTGACTAGCGGAGAGACCCAGTACTTC; CDR3 protein: CASSQVPLTSGETQYF
J gene: TRBJ2-2; clone size: few; D gene: .; CDR3 length: 13; V gene: TRBV20-1; CDR3 DNA: TGCAGTGCTTACAGGGAGAACACCGGGGAGCTGTTTTTT; CDR3 protein: CSAYRENTGELFF
J gene: TRBJ2-5; clone size: many; D gene: .; CDR3 length: 14; V gene: TRBV19; CDR3 DNA: TGTGCCAGTAGTCTCCATTCCGGAGCAGAGACCCAGTACTTC; CDR3 protein: CASSLHSGAETQYF
J gene: TRBJ1-5; clone size: few; D gene: .; CDR3 length: 14; V gene: TRBV28; CDR3 DNA: TGTGCCAGCAGTTTCGTTCCTAGCAATCAGCCCCAGCATTTT; CDR3 protein: CASSFVPSNQPQHF
J gene: TRBJ2-4; clone size: .; D gene: TRBD1; CDR3 length: 16; V gene: TRBV15; CDR3 DNA: TGTGCCACCAGCGTCCGGGACAGGGGGCGTGAAAACATTCAGTACTTC; CDR3 protein: CATSVRDRGRENIQYF
J gene: TRBJ2-3; clone size: .; D gene: .; CDR3 length: 16; V gene: TRBV4-2; CDR3 DNA: TGTGCCAGCAGCAAGGGGACGGACTCTAGCACAGATACGCAGTATTTT; CDR3 protein: CASSKGTDSSTDTQYF
J gene: TRBJ1-1; clone size: many; D gene: .; CDR3 length: 13; V gene: TRBV28; CDR3 DNA: TGTGCCAGCAGTTTACTGGGGGATGCTGAAGCTTTCTTT; CDR3 protein: CASSLLGDAEAFF
J gene: TRBJ2-5; clone size: many; D gene: TRBD1; CDR3 length: 14; V gene: TRBV12-5; CDR3 DNA: TGTGCTAGTGGTTTGGGGGGGACAGAAGAGACCCAGTACTTC; CDR3 protein: CASGLGGTEETQYF
J gene: TRBJ1-6; clone size: few; D gene: .; CDR3 length: 17; V gene: TRBV19; CDR3 DNA: TGTGCCAGTAGTATTGGGTCGCGGAGGGGAATTAATTCACCCCTCCACTTT; CDR3 protein: CASSIGSRRGINSPLHF
J gene: TRBJ2-5; clone size: many; D gene: TRBD2; CDR3 length: 16; V gene: TRBV20-1; CDR3 DNA: TGCAGTGCTAGAGATCCTAGCGGGAGTTTCCAAGAGACCCAGTACTTC; CDR3 protein: CSARDPSGSFQETQYF
J gene: TRBJ1-4; clone size: .; D gene: TRBD1; CDR3 length: 15; V gene: TRBV13; CDR3 DNA: TGTGCCAGCAGCTCCCGGGACAGGGCCAATGAAAAACTGTTTTTT; CDR3 protein: CASSSRDRANEKLFF
J gene: TRBJ1-1; clone size: many; D gene: TRBD1; CDR3 length: 14; V gene: TRBV28; CDR3 DNA: TGTGCCAGCAACCAATGGGACAGGGGCACTGAAGCTTTCTTT; CDR3 protein: CASNQWDRGTEAFF
J gene: TRBJ1-6; clone size: .; D gene: .; CDR3 length: 16; V gene: TRBV3-1; CDR3 DNA: TGTGTCAGCAGCCAAGGCAGCAGGGGACCTCATTCACCCCTCCACTTT; CDR3 protein: CVSSQGSRGPHSPLHF